The 9 T cell receptor beta chains below come from one sample, sequenced in a study of human T cells and chemical hapten exposure. TCRdb called the RACE reads again in MiXCR, with one record for every CDR3 protein. The sample has about 120,000 distinct CDR3 sequences, roughly 12% seen once. The time point was: pre-sensitization, week 0. Treatment meaning: therapeutic diphenylcyclopropenone sensitization with weekly scalp DPC. Here the sequenced sample was whole blood, taken in connection with sensitization to the hapten diphenylcyclopropenone (DPC). These receptors were taken from a woman aged 18-29 years with alopecia areata. Some clones in this sample may be carry-over from other donors' samples.

This clonotype was observed a handful of times. The genes are TRBV3-1 and TRBJ1-6; no reliable D call. The germline V gene encodes CDR1 LGHDT and CDR2 YNNKEL (reference sequence). Trimming shortened V by 0 bases and J by 0 bases, and 12 bases separated the two germline ends. This CDR3 is 18 amino acids long. The DNA of the CDR3 is TGTGCCAGCAGCCAAGACCCGCCGATAAGCTCCTATAATTCACCCCTCCACTTT. Protein product: CASSQDPPISSYNSPLHF.

The chain recombines TRBV4-3 with TRBJ1-2; D is unclear. CDR1 and CDR2 from the germline V gene are LGHNA and YSLEER. Trimming stripped 4 bases from V and 0 bases from J, with 12 bases between. CDR3 length: 15 amino acids. CDR3 in DNA: TGCGCCAGCAGCCGTACCCTGACACCTAACTATGGCTACACCTTC. It translates to CASSRTLTPNYGYTF.

This clonotype was seen a handful of times. The gene calls are TRBV7-9 and TRBJ2-7; the D gene is possibly TRBD2 (6 bases). Trimming took off 3 bases at V and 5 bases at J, with 14 bases between the two ends. In germline, CDR1 is SEHNR, CDR2 FQNEAQ (reference sequence). This CDR3 is 14 amino acids long. CDR3 nucleotide sequence: TGTGCCAGCAGCTTTGGGGGGACTTTACACGAGCAGTACTTC. Translation gives CASSFGGTLHEQYF.

The chain links TRBV20-1 to TRBJ1-5; D might be TRBD1 (5 bases). The CDR3 covers 16 residues. Germline assignment: CDR1 DFQATT and CDR2 SNEGSKA (reference sequence). The germline V and J ends were trimmed by 0 bases and 2 bases, with 14 bases remaining between them. This CDR3 reads CSARDKGSLGNQPQHF. The CDR3 DNA reads TGCAGTGCTAGAGATAAGGGGAGTTTGGGCAATCAGCCCCAGCATTTT.

This clonotype was counted ten times or more. V usage is TRBV18 and J usage is TRBJ1-5; no clear D. V was trimmed by 2 bases and J by 0 bases, leaving 8 bases between them. CDR1 is KGHSH, CDR2 LQKENI, per germline. The CDR3 totals 15 residues. The CDR3 nucleotides read TGTGCCAGCTCACCAGGACCCTATAGCAATCAGCCCCAGCATTTT. It yields the protein CASSPGPYSNQPQHF.

The chain uses TRBV20-1 and TRBJ2-7; tentatively, D is TRBD1 (5 bases). The CDR3 is 11 residues long. V was pared by 6 bases and J by 5 bases, with 11 bases between. CDR1 is DFQATT and CDR2 is SNEGSKA in the germline V gene (reference sequence). The CDR3 region is CSAGELDEQYF. Here the CDR3 DNA reads TGCAGTGCAGGGGAACTCGACGAGCAGTACTTC.

J is TRBJ1-5 and V is TRBV28; 11 bases are shared with TRBD1. The CDR3 contains 17 residues. The V gene's germline CDR1 is MDHEN and CDR2 SYDVKM. The junction had 12 bases not matched to a gene; V was cut back by 11 bases and J by 0 bases. CDR3 in DNA: TGTGCCGGTCGGCGGGACAGGGGGTCGGATAGCAATCAGCCCCAGCATTTT. This gives the protein CAGRRDRGSDSNQPQHF.

The chain has TRBV12-3 or TRBV12-4 and TRBJ2-7; 7 positions agree with TRBD1. V lost 6 bases to trimming and J lost 4 bases; unmatched junction nucleotides: 12. The length of the CDR3 is 15 residues. The CDR3 sequence: CASRENRGMGYEQYF. As DNA, the CDR3 is TGTGCCAGCAGGGAAAACAGGGGAATGGGGTACGAGCAGTACTTC.

Many counts were recorded for this clonotype. The rearrangement links TRBV18 to TRBJ1-1, with D perhaps TRBD1 (6 bases). The ends were cut back, 0 bases at V and 1 base at J, with 6 bases in the middle. The CDR3 is 14 residues long. Germline V gives CDR1 KGHSH, CDR2 LQKENI. The DNA for the CDR3 is TGTGCCAGCTCACCACCGGGACAGAACACTGAAGCTTTCTTT. It encodes CASSPPGQNTEAFF.